This TCR beta chain is from a study of neurological immune-mediated disorders. There are many counts of this clonotype. Its target is not known. CDR1 SGHRS and CDR2 YFSETQ come from the germline V gene. This CDR3 spans 15 amino acids. Trimming took 3 bases from V and 0 from J; bases not matched to a gene: 3. TCRdb re-called the 5' RACE reads with MiXCR, one entry per CDR3 protein. The sample has about 81,000 distinct CDR3 sequences; about 4.3% are singletons. Time point: longitudinal time-point 3. Unsorted libraries were generated from 2 million PBMCs. These cells had been stored in RNAlater at -80 C. Study-wide results and caveats: One cluster of related CDR3 sequences contained, by phylogenetic grouping, the repertoires of 18 of 34 multiple sclerosis patients and formed a possible signature. In HTLV-1-associated myelopathy, TCR clonal expansion was greatest, and in multiple sclerosis it was least, below healthy controls. The multiple sclerosis repertoire cluster showed no association with any clinical or MRI feature. The authors stated that larger cohorts are needed.

Material for sequencing was PBMCs. The receptor was derived from a woman between 55 and 75 years old with multiple sclerosis. The chain joins TRBV5-1 to TRBJ2-7; 10 bases match TRBD1. The CDR3: CASSSRTGGSYEQYF. The CDR3 nucleotides are TGCGCCAGCAGCTCTCGGACAGGGGGCTCCTACGAGCAGTACTTC. Variable domain in full (rest from reference TRBV5-1 and TRBJ2-7): KAGVTQTPRYLIKTRGQQVTLSCSPISGHRSVSWYQQTPGQGLQFLFEYFSETQRNKGNFPGRFSGRQFSNSRSEMNVSTLELGDSALYLCASSSRTGGSYEQYFGPGTRLTVT.